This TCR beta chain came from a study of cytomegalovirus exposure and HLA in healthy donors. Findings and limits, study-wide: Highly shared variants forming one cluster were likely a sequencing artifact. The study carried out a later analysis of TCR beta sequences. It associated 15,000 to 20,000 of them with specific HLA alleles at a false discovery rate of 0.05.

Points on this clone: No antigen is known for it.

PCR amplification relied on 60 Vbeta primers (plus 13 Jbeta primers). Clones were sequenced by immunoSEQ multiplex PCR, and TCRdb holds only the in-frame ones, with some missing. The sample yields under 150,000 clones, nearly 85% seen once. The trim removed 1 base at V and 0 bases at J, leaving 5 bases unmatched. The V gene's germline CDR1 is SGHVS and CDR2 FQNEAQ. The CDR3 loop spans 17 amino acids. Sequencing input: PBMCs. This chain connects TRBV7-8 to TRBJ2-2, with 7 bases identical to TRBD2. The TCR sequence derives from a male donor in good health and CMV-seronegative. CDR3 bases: TGTGCCAGCAGCTTAGTAACTAGCGCCGCGAACACCGGGGAGCTGTTTTTT. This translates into CASSLVTSAANTGELFF.